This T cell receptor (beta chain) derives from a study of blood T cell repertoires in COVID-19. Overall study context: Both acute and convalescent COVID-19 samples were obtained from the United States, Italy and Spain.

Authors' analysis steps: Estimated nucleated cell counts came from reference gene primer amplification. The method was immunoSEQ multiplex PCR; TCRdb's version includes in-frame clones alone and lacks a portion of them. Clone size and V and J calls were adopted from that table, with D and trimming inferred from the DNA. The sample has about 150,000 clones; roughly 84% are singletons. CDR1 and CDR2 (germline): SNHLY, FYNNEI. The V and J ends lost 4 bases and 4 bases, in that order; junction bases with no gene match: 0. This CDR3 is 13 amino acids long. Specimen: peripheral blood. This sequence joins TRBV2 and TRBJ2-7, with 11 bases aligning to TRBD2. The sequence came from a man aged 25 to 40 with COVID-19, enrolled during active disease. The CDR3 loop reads CASSGLAGYEQYF. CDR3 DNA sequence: TGTGCCAGCAGTGGACTAGCGGGATACGAGCAGTACTTC.